Below are 21 T cell receptor beta chains sequenced from a single sample in a study of T cell responses to AZD1222 COVID-19 vaccine. Only in-frame clones appear in the TCRdb table, and some are missing; sequencing was by immunoSEQ multiplex PCR. The sample contains under 150,000 clones, around 90% of which appear only once. Sequences were derived from peripheral blood, sampled 28 days after the second AZD1222 dose. Every receptor here comes from an adult who received the AZD1222 COVID-19 vaccine.

This sequence joins TRBV9 and TRBJ1-6; weak D call: TRBD1 (5 bases). The CDR3 extends over 15 amino acids. Per the germline V gene, CDR1 is SGDLS and CDR2 is YYNGEE. The V end lost 5 bases, the J end lost 7 bases, and 16 bases lay between the germline ends. Here the CDR3 reads CASSPVGARNSPLHF. The CDR3 coding sequence is TGTGCCAGCAGTCCCGTAGGGGCGAGGAATTCACCCCTCCACTTT.

The CDR3 region is CASSVMGQVNYGYTF. The CDR3 DNA reads as TGTGCCAGCAGTGTGATGGGACAGGTGAACTATGGCTACACCTTC. The chain combines TRBV2 with TRBJ1-2; 8 nucleotides agree with TRBD1. V was pared by 4 bases and J by 2 bases, with 6 bases of the junction left unmatched. The CDR3 runs 15 residues. CDR1 and CDR2 (germline): SNHLY, FYNNEI.

The CDR3 sequence is CASSLAGAGGETQYF. The CDR3 DNA is TGTGCCAGCAGCTTAGCGGGGGCAGGGGGGGAGACCCAGTACTTC. This rearrangement joins TRBV11-3 to TRBJ2-5; D is possibly TRBD1 (7 bases). This CDR3 contains 15 residues. Trimming removed 1 base at V and 5 bases at J, with 14 bases between. Germline V gives CDR1 SGHNT, CDR2 YENEEA. Together with reference TRBV11-3 and TRBJ2-5, the CDR3 gives the full variable domain: EAGVVQSPRYKIIEKKQPVAFWCNPISGHNTLYWYLQNLGQGPELLIRYENEEAVDDSQLPKDRFSAERLKGVDSTLKIQPAELGDSAVYLCASSLAGAGGETQYFGPGTRLLVL.

The rearrangement joins TRBV18 to TRBJ2-5; D tentatively reads TRBD1 or TRBD2 (6 bases each). The V and J ends lost 1 base and 5 bases respectively, with 11 bases between them. Germline lookup yields CDR1 KGHSH and CDR2 LQKENI. The CDR3 length is 14 residues. The CDR3 nucleotides are TGTGCCAGCTCACCACGGGGGGCTGGGGAGACCCAGTACTTC. It translates to CASSPRGAGETQYF.

The chain employs TRBV6-2 or TRBV6-3 and TRBJ1-5; D possibly corresponds to TRBD1 (5 bases). The germline gives CDR1 MNHEY, CDR2 SVGEGT. This CDR3 is built from 13 residues. V was pared by 4 bases and J by 3 bases, with 7 bases between. Here the CDR3 reads CASSLGTNQPQHF. The CDR3 DNA is TGTGCCAGCAGTTTAGGGACCAATCAGCCCCAGCATTTT.

J is TRBJ2-3 and V is TRBV11-2, with D uncertain. Germline loops: CDR1 SGHAT, CDR2 FQNNGV. V lost 2 bases and J lost 6, with 15 bases in between. The CDR3 consists of 15 residues. CDR3 sequence: CASSLTIVGLDTQYF. CDR3 coding DNA: TGTGCCAGCAGCTTAACTATCGTCGGCTTGGATACGCAGTATTTT.

The chain has TRBV18 and TRBJ2-7; D is perhaps TRBD2 (5 bases). This CDR3 region has 15 residues. Between the trimmed V and J ends, which lost 1 base and 0 bases, there was a span of 10 bases. CDR1 and CDR2 (germline): KGHSH, LQKENI. Here the CDR3 DNA reads TGTGCCAGCTCACCACAGCGCGGACTCTCCTACGAGCAGTACTTC. This encodes CASSPQRGLSYEQYF.

The chain employs TRBV7-2 and TRBJ2-5; TRBD2 matches 16 bases. Germline V gene lookup returns CDR1 SGHTA and CDR2 FQGNSA. This CDR3 is 17 amino acids long. Losses at the gene ends were 5 bases for V and 5 bases for J; bases not matched to a gene: 8. DNA for the CDR3: TGTGCCAGCAGCCAGGGGACTAGCGGGGGGGCAAGGGAGACCCAGTACTTC. Amino acids: CASSQGTSGGARETQYF.

V gene TRBV5-5 combines with J gene TRBJ2-7, with TRBD1 matching over 7 bases. Looked up from germline, CDR1 is SGHKS and CDR2 is YYEKEE (reference sequence). With V trimmed by 4 bases and J by 2 bases, 6 bases remained unmatched. The CDR3 extends over 14 amino acids. The CDR3 loop reads CASSLDRVPYEQYF. The CDR3 DNA follows: TGTGCCAGCAGCCTCGACAGGGTACCCTACGAGCAGTACTTC. Looking up the rest from reference TRBV5-5 and TRBJ2-7 gives the full variable domain: DAGVTQSPTHLIKTRGQQVTLRCSPISGHKSVSWYQQVLGQGPQFIFQYYEKEERGRGNFPDRFSARQFPNYSSELNVNALLLGDSALYLCASSLDRVPYEQYFGPGTRLTVT.

The rearrangement uses TRBV10-3 and TRBJ1-4; D might be TRBD1 (6 bases). V lost 3 bases, J lost 7 bases, and 12 bases lay in between. Germline V lookup: CDR1 ENHRY, CDR2 SYGVKD. This CDR3 has 14 residues. The CDR3 DNA reads as TGTGCCATCAGTGATCCAGGGGTAGGTGAAAAACTGTTTTTT. It specifies CAISDPGVGEKLFF.

The J gene is TRBJ2-1, the V gene TRBV4-2; perhaps TRBD2 as D (6 bases). The germline V gene has CDR1 LGHNA and CDR2 YNFKEQ. V lost 3 bases, J lost 3 bases, and 9 bases lay in between. This CDR3 has 14 amino acids. The CDR3 spells CASSQGGLYNEQFF. The CDR3 DNA reads TGTGCCAGCAGCCAGGGAGGCCTCTACAATGAGCAGTTCTTC.

The rearrangement uses TRBV11-3 and TRBJ1-3; no clear D gene. V gave up 8 bases and J gave up 0 bases, with 11 bases separating them. CDR1 and CDR2 from the germline V gene are SGHNT and YENEEA. CDR3 size: 14 residues. The CDR3 DNA reads as TGTGCCAGCTGCCTCGGGCTCTCTGGAAACACCATATATTTT. The encoded protein is CASCLGLSGNTIYF.

The gene calls are TRBV6-6 and TRBJ2-7; possible D gene TRBD1, 6 bases. Germline CDR1 MNHNY, CDR2 SVGAGI (reference sequence). The germline V and J ends were trimmed by 8 bases and 6 bases, with 20 bases remaining between them. The CDR3 sequence is 14 residues long. The chain's CDR3 is CASDQGLPNGEQYF. The CDR3 nucleotides are TGTGCCAGCGACCAGGGGCTCCCAAACGGCGAGCAGTACTTC.

Only a few counts were recorded for this clone. The V and J genes are TRBV12-3 or TRBV12-4 and TRBJ1-1, with D hard to call. The length of the CDR3 is 13 residues. Trimming left V 3 bases short and J 1 base short, with 6 bases between. CDR3 region: CASSFWENTEAFF. Written as DNA, the CDR3 is TGTGCCAGCAGTTTCTGGGAGAACACTGAAGCTTTCTTT.

The chain joins TRBV3-1 (or the pseudogene TRBV3-2) to TRBJ1-6; tentatively, D is TRBD1 (5 bases). The CDR3 runs 18 residues. Trimming took 1 base from V and 9 from J, leaving 22 bases between them. CDR1 is LGHDT and CDR2 is YNNKEL in the germline V gene (reference sequence). CDR3 coding DNA: TGTGCCAGCAGCCAAGGATTTCCAGGGTCCTCTAGCGGTTCACCCCTCCACTTT. Protein product: CASSQGFPGSSSGSPLHF.

This clone came up once. The chain is built from TRBV25-1 and TRBJ2-7; possible D gene TRBD2, 6 bases. V gave up 1 base and J gave up 3 bases, with 13 bases separating them. Germline V CDR1 and CDR2: MGHDK, SYGVNS. This CDR3 spans 15 amino acids. The CDR3 here is CASSEFGLAVYEQYF. The CDR3 DNA is TGTGCCAGCAGTGAATTCGGGTTAGCGGTCTACGAGCAGTACTTC.

The CDR3, as DNA: TGTGCCAGCAGTTTATCGTATGGGGAAGGTAATTCACCCCTCCACTTT. Its protein product is CASSLSYGEGNSPLHF. V usage is TRBV28 and J usage is TRBJ1-6; D is unresolved. Germline loops: CDR1 MDHEN, CDR2 SYDVKM. The CDR3 covers 16 residues. V lost 1 base and J 6 bases, leaving 13 bases between the germline ends.

This rearrangement joins TRBV18 to TRBJ1-2; tentatively, D is TRBD1 (5 bases). V dropped 3 bases and J dropped 8 bases, with 19 bases sitting between them. This CDR3 spans 15 amino acids. Germline V gives CDR1 KGHSH, CDR2 LQKENI. The CDR3 here is CASSPESQGRGGYTF. CDR3 sequence (DNA): TGTGCCAGCTCACCCGAATCCCAGGGACGAGGAGGCTACACCTTC.

This chain links TRBV25-1 with TRBJ1-3; no clear D. The V gene's germline CDR1 is MGHDK and CDR2 SYGVNS. Trimming pared 5 bases from V and 1 base from J, leaving 6 bases between. The CDR3 has 13 residues. CDR3 nucleotide sequence: TGTGCCAGCAGTCCTGAGTCTGGAAACACCATATATTTT. Residues: CASSPESGNTIYF. The whole variable domain, remainder taken from reference TRBV25-1 and TRBJ1-3, is EADIYQTPRYLVIGTGKKITLECSQTMGHDKMYWYQQDPGMELHLIHYSYGVNSTEKGDLSSESTVSRIRTEHFPLTLESARPSHTSQYLCASSPESGNTIYFGEGSWLTVV.

This rearrangement joins TRBV30 to TRBJ1-1; 7 bases agree with TRBD1. V lost 3 bases to trimming and J lost 4 bases; unmatched junction nucleotides: 11. The CDR3 loop spans 15 amino acids. CDR1 and CDR2 from the germline V gene are GTSNPN and SVGIG (reference sequence). CDR3 in amino acids: CAWRGRGRRGTEAFF. CDR3 coding DNA: TGTGCCTGGAGGGGGAGGGGGCGCCGGGGCACTGAAGCTTTCTTT.

The rearrangement joins TRBV6-5 to TRBJ1-1; D gene unclear. Looked up from germline, CDR1 is MNHEY and CDR2 is SVGAGI. The V end lost 0 bases, the J end lost 10 bases, and 15 bases lay between the germline ends. This CDR3 is built from 14 residues. This CDR3 is CASSYSSRVGIAFF. CDR3 DNA: TGTGCCAGCAGTTACTCGTCACGGGTCGGGATAGCTTTCTTT.